The rows below give T cell receptor beta chains drawn from one sample of a study of blood T cell repertoires in COVID-19. Sequenced by immunoSEQ multiplex PCR; TCRdb stores in-frame clones only, minus some. The repertoire consists of 95,000 to 150,000 clones, with 80% occurring once and the leading ten covering under 20%. Sample: peripheral blood. The origin of the receptors is a man aged 55-75 years with active or convalescent COVID-19. Each CDR3 is given without its conserved first and last residue. Clone size is given for some rows only: seen once, a few or many times, or a class if the clone is expanded.

j_gene: TRBJ2-7
v_gene: TRBV5-4
abundance: .
CDR3aa: ASSLGGVSSYEQY

j_gene: TRBJ1-4
v_gene: TRBV12-3/TRBV12-4
abundance: .
CDR3aa: ASSLMANEKLF

j_gene: TRBJ1-3
v_gene: TRBV3-1/TRBV3-2
abundance: .
CDR3aa: ASSPVQGGNTIY

j_gene: TRBJ2-1
v_gene: TRBV4-1
abundance: .
CDR3aa: ASSPRDRGHDEQF

j_gene: TRBJ2-3
v_gene: TRBV12-3/TRBV12-4
abundance: once
CDR3aa: ASSLNSRDTQY

j_gene: TRBJ2-3
v_gene: TRBV9
abundance: few
CDR3aa: ASSVPAGATDTQY

j_gene: TRBJ2-7
v_gene: TRBV28
abundance: once
CDR3aa: ASSTLTGGLLSYEQY

j_gene: TRBJ2-2
v_gene: TRBV28
abundance: .
CDR3aa: ASRRGTGELF

j_gene: TRBJ1-2
v_gene: TRBV4-1
abundance: .
CDR3aa: ASSLGTGEGYT

j_gene: TRBJ2-5
v_gene: TRBV9
abundance: .
CDR3aa: ASSVVGGPIETQY

j_gene: TRBJ1-1
v_gene: TRBV14
abundance: .
CDR3aa: ASSQLSGAGDTEAF

j_gene: TRBJ2-2
v_gene: TRBV19
abundance: once
CDR3aa: ASRTRSVTSNTGELF

j_gene: TRBJ2-5
v_gene: TRBV7-2
abundance: .
CDR3aa: ASSYSGRQETQY

j_gene: TRBJ1-5
v_gene: TRBV4-2
abundance: .
CDR3aa: ASSLGVLSNQPQH

j_gene: TRBJ2-6
v_gene: TRBV3-1/TRBV3-2
abundance: once
CDR3aa: ASSQDVGSRAAGANVLT

j_gene: TRBJ2-7
v_gene: TRBV5-1
abundance: .
CDR3aa: ASSLGGLAGVNYEQY

j_gene: TRBJ2-3
v_gene: TRBV28
abundance: few
CDR3aa: ASSLTSGNFGGTQY

j_gene: TRBJ2-2
v_gene: TRBV19
abundance: .
CDR3aa: ASSHGDLSNTGELF

j_gene: TRBJ1-5
v_gene: TRBV19
abundance: once
CDR3aa: ASGKGNQPQH

j_gene: TRBJ2-5
v_gene: TRBV19
abundance: .
CDR3aa: ASSIRGTGGETQY

j_gene: TRBJ2-7
v_gene: TRBV9
abundance: .
CDR3aa: ASSSISYEQY

j_gene: TRBJ2-1
v_gene: TRBV4-1
abundance: .
CDR3aa: ASSEGIGEQF

j_gene: TRBJ2-5
v_gene: TRBV9
abundance: .
CDR3aa: ASSVTGRETQY

j_gene: TRBJ2-2
v_gene: TRBV7-9
abundance: .
CDR3aa: ASSLGTGNTGELF

j_gene: TRBJ2-5
v_gene: TRBV5-1
abundance: many
CDR3aa: ASSLEGDQETQY

j_gene: TRBJ2-3
v_gene: TRBV9
abundance: once
CDR3aa: ASSVTSGSTDTQY

j_gene: TRBJ2-1
v_gene: TRBV12-5
abundance: .
CDR3aa: ASGLVLASSYNEQF

j_gene: TRBJ2-5
v_gene: TRBV5-1
abundance: few
CDR3aa: ASSTGQGQETQY

j_gene: TRBJ2-7
v_gene: TRBV7-8
abundance: .
CDR3aa: ASSWTAPGVGNEQY

j_gene: TRBJ2-3
v_gene: TRBV11-3
abundance: .
CDR3aa: ASSSRTGDTDTQY

j_gene: TRBJ2-1
v_gene: TRBV6-4
abundance: .
CDR3aa: ASSPTEYNEQF

j_gene: TRBJ2-1
v_gene: TRBV9
abundance: .
CDR3aa: ASSPRTSGYEQF

j_gene: TRBJ2-3
v_gene: TRBV3-1/TRBV3-2
abundance: .
CDR3aa: ASSHRGRRGDTQY

j_gene: TRBJ2-7
v_gene: TRBV15
abundance: .
CDR3aa: ATGGGVAYEQY

j_gene: TRBJ2-1
v_gene: TRBV5-4
abundance: .
CDR3aa: ASSFRTGTHLNNEQF

j_gene: TRBJ2-7
v_gene: TRBV6-5
abundance: .
CDR3aa: ASNTAGDHYEQY

j_gene: TRBJ1-2
v_gene: TRBV15
abundance: .
CDR3aa: ATSRVDRDDYGYT

j_gene: TRBJ2-7
v_gene: TRBV19
abundance: .
CDR3aa: ASSISSGEQY

j_gene: TRBJ2-7
v_gene: TRBV18
abundance: .
CDR3aa: ASSKGQGAYEQY

j_gene: TRBJ2-3
v_gene: TRBV27
abundance: once
CDR3aa: ASSGAGGRPTDTQY

j_gene: TRBJ1-2
v_gene: TRBV28
abundance: .
CDR3aa: ASAMSGMENYGYT

j_gene: TRBJ2-1
v_gene: TRBV5-1
abundance: .
CDR3aa: ASSNPTGGYNEQF

j_gene: TRBJ2-7
v_gene: TRBV30
abundance: few
CDR3aa: AWTPARGPSSYEQY

j_gene: TRBJ2-1
v_gene: TRBV7-3
abundance: .
CDR3aa: ASSFDRGEQF

j_gene: TRBJ1-1
v_gene: TRBV18
abundance: .
CDR3aa: ASSPTGGDRSEAF

j_gene: TRBJ2-7
v_gene: TRBV18
abundance: .
CDR3aa: ASSPQTGAFDEQY

j_gene: TRBJ2-1
v_gene: TRBV4-3
abundance: .
CDR3aa: ASSQLPGLAGNEQF

j_gene: TRBJ1-6
v_gene: TRBV28
abundance: .
CDR3aa: ASSLTGLWSPLH

j_gene: TRBJ2-3
v_gene: TRBV29-1
abundance: .
CDR3aa: SVRPSGWFTDTQY

j_gene: TRBJ2-7
v_gene: TRBV28
abundance: once
CDR3aa: AAGAGRRYEQY

j_gene: TRBJ2-3
v_gene: TRBV5-1
abundance: .
CDR3aa: ASMKPPGGADTQY